Included here is one T cell receptor beta chain sequence, with context. Its antigen remains unidentified. These data belong to a study of response to subunit inactivated influenza vaccine. General study results and limits: A suggestion made by the authors is that each seasonal influenza vaccination recruits few new T cells.

MiXCR, applied by TCRdb to the RT-PCR reads, yields one record per CDR3 protein. The profile covers approximately 530,000 distinct CDR3 sequences, with less than 8% appearing a single time and 13% taken by the ten largest. Trimming took 2 bases from V and 5 from J, leaving 15 bases between them. The CDR3 spans 15 residues. The germline V gene encodes CDR1 MNHEY and CDR2 SVGAGI. The specimen was PBMCs from blood, collected around 25 months after vaccination. This receptor was taken from a man between 50 and 69 years old who received an inactivated influenza vaccine. The V gene is TRBV6-5, the J gene TRBJ2-5; D is possibly TRBD1 (5 bases). Here the CDR3 reads CASSYGARPRETQYF. The DNA of the CDR3 is TGTGCCAGCAGTTACGGGGCCAGGCCGAGGGAGACCCAGTACTTC.